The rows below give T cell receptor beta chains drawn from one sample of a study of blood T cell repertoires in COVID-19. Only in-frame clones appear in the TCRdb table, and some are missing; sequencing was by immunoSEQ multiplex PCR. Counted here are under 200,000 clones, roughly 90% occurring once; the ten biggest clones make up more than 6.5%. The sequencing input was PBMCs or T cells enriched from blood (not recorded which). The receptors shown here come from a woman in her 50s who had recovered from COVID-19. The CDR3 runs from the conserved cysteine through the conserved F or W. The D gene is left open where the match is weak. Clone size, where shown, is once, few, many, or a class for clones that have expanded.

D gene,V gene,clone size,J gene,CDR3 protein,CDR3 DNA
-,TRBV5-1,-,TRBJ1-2,CASSSQGGGNLYGYTF,TGCGCCAGCAGCTCCCAGGGTGGAGGGAATCTCTATGGCTACACCTTC
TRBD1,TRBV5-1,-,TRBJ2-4,CASSHDRGGDIQYF,TGCGCCAGCAGCCACGACAGGGGCGGGGACATTCAGTACTTC
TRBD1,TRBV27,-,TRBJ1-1,CASLRDFGQGATEAFF,TGTGCCAGCCTTAGGGACTTCGGACAGGGGGCGACTGAAGCTTTCTTT
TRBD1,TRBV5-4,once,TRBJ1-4,CASSSGQFNEKLFF,TGTGCCAGCAGCTCGGGACAGTTTAATGAAAAACTGTTTTTT
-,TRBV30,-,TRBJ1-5,CAWTQNSGGRQPQHF,TGTGCCTGGACCCAAAATTCGGGGGGGCGTCAGCCCCAGCATTTT
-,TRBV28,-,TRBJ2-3,CASSLSGSGFRTDTQYF,TGTGCCAGCAGTTTATCAGGGAGCGGGTTCCGCACAGATACGCAGTATTTT
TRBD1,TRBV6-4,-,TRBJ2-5,CASSPEGAGQETQYF,TGTGCCAGCAGCCCCGAGGGGGCCGGGCAAGAGACCCAGTACTTC
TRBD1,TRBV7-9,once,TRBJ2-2,CASTFLLTGGGGELFF,TGTGCCAGCACCTTCTTATTGACAGGGGGCGGCGGGGAGCTGTTTTTT
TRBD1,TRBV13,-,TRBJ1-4,CASSLLPQGAREKLFF,TGTGCCAGCAGCCTACTTCCACAGGGGGCGCGTGAAAAACTGTTTTTT
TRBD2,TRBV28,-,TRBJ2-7,CASSRTGGSYEQYF,TGTGCCAGTTCTCGAACGGGGGGCTCCTACGAGCAGTACTTC
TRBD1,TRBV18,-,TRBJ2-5,CASRWDSLQETQYF,TGTGCCAGTAGATGGGACAGCCTCCAAGAGACCCAGTACTTC
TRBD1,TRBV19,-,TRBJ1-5,CATSLVLGTGDHQPQHF,TGTGCCACCTCATTGGTCCTCGGGACAGGGGATCATCAGCCCCAGCATTTT
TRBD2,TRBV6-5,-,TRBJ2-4,CASSGGGLGKNIQYF,TGTGCCAGCAGCGGAGGGGGACTAGGCAAAAACATTCAGTACTTC
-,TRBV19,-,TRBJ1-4,CASSTGANEKLFF,TGTGCCAGTAGTACAGGGGCTAATGAAAAACTGTTTTTT
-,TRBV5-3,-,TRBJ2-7,CARSLPDRNYEQYF,TGTGCCAGAAGCTTGCCCGACAGGAACTACGAGCAGTACTTC
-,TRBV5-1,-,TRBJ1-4,CASSKDSSNEKLFF,TGCGCCAGCAGCAAGGACAGCAGTAATGAAAAACTGTTTTTT
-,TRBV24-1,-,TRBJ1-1,CATSDFMGARTEAFF,TGTGCCACCAGTGATTTCATGGGGGCCAGGACTGAAGCTTTCTTT
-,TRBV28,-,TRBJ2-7,CASSGRRYEQYF,TGTGCCAGCAGTGGGAGGAGGTACGAGCAGTACTTC
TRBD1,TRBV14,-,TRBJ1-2,CASSHPHRGYGYTF,TGTGCCAGCAGCCATCCCCACAGGGGCTATGGCTACACCTTC
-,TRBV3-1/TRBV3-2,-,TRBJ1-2,CASSHLEGGYTF,TGTGCCAGCAGCCACTTAGAGGGTGGCTACACCTTC
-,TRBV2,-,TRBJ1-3,CASRGQISGNTIYF,TGTGCCAGCAGGGGACAAATCTCTGGAAACACCATATATTTT
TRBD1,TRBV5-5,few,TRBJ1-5,CASSEAGGSNQPQHF,TGTGCCAGCAGCGAAGCAGGGGGCAGTAATCAGCCCCAGCATTTT
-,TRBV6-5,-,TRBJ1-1,CASSWGAEAFF,TGTGCCAGCAGTTGGGGGGCTGAAGCTTTCTTT
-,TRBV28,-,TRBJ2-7,CASSLGGTGSYEQYF,TGTGCCAGCAGTTTAGGAGGGACTGGCTCCTACGAGCAGTACTTC
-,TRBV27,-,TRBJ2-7,CASSLGPKRNEQYF,TGTGCCAGCAGTTTAGGTCCCAAGAGGAACGAGCAGTACTTC
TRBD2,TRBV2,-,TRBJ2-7,CASSYASGRSERRGEQYF,TGTGCCAGCAGTTATGCTAGCGGGAGATCTGAGAGGCGGGGAGAGCAGTACTTC
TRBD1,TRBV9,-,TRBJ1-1,CASSALQGADTEAFF,TGTGCCAGCAGCGCACTACAGGGGGCTGACACTGAAGCTTTCTTT
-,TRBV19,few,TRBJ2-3,CASRQSTDTQYF,TGTGCCAGTAGACAAAGCACAGATACGCAGTATTTT
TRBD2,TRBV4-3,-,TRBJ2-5,CASSHGLSGRARETQYF,TGCGCCAGCAGCCACGGTCTGAGCGGGAGGGCCCGGGAGACCCAGTACTTC
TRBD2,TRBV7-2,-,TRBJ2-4,CASSWTSGSNIQYF,TGTGCCAGCAGCTGGACTAGCGGGTCCAACATTCAGTACTTC
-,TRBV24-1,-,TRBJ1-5,CATSDDIGDQPQHF,TGTGCCACCAGTGATGATATCGGGGATCAGCCCCAGCATTTT
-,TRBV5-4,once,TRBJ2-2,CASSLWQGTGELFF,TGTGCCAGCAGCTTGTGGCAGGGCACCGGGGAGCTGTTTTTT
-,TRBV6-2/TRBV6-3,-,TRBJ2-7,CASSYLKGTYEQYF,TGTGCCAGCAGTTACCTGAAGGGGACCTACGAGCAGTACTTC
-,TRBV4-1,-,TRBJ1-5,CASSPTTSNQPQHF,TGCGCCAGCAGCCCTACTACCAGCAATCAGCCCCAGCATTTT
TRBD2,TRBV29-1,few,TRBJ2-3,CSGSLAGADPQYF,TGCAGCGGTAGCCTAGCGGGGGCTGATCCGCAGTATTTT
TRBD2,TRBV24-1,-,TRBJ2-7,CATSDPTSGHYEQYF,TGTGCCACCAGTGACCCGACTAGCGGCCACTACGAGCAGTACTTC
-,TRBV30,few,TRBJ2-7,CAWSETVAEQYF,TGTGCCTGGAGCGAGACAGTCGCCGAGCAGTACTTC
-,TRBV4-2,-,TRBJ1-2,CASSQSPTYGYTF,TGTGCCAGCAGCCAATCCCCTACCTATGGCTACACCTTC
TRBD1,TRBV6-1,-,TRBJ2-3,CASRDRGQHTDTQYF,TGTGCCAGCCGTGACAGGGGGCAACACACAGATACGCAGTATTTT
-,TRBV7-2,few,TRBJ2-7,CASSIRDSYEQYF,TGTGCCAGCAGCATCAGGGATTCCTACGAGCAGTACTTC
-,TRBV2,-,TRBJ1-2,CASRQDNYGYTF,TGTGCCAGCAGACAGGACAACTATGGCTACACCTTC
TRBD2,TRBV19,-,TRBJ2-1,CASTTSGSYNEQFF,TGTGCCAGTACCACTAGCGGCTCCTACAATGAGCAGTTCTTC
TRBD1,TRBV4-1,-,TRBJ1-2,CASSQPRTGGSYGYTF,TGCGCCAGCAGCCAACCACGGACAGGGGGGTCTTATGGCTACACCTTC
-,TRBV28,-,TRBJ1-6,CASMGAAYNSPLHF,TGTGCCAGCATGGGGGCGGCGTATAATTCACCCCTCCACTTT
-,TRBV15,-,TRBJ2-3,CATSRDLGTDTQYF,TGTGCCACCAGCAGAGATCTAGGCACAGATACGCAGTATTTT
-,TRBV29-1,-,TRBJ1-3,CSGGAGVGNTIYF,TGCAGCGGGGGGGCAGGGGTCGGAAACACCATATATTTT
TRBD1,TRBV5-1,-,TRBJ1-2,CASSADRINYGYTF,TGCGCCAGCAGCGCGGACAGGATTAACTATGGCTACACCTTC
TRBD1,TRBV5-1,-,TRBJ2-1,CASSVGQGSSYNEQFF,TGCGCCAGCAGCGTAGGACAGGGGAGCTCCTACAATGAGCAGTTCTTC
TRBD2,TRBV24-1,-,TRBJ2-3,CATRGGGPLTDTQYF,TGTGCCACCAGGGGGGGAGGGCCCCTCACAGATACGCAGTATTTT
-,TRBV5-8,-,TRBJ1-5,CASSLGGHGRNQPQHF,TGTGCCAGCAGCTTGGGGGGACACGGCCGCAATCAGCCCCAGCATTTT
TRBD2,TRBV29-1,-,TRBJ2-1,CSVSRAGGPRDEQFF,TGCAGCGTTTCGAGAGCGGGAGGGCCTAGGGATGAGCAGTTCTTC
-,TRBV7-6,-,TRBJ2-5,CASSLGLGGQGETQYF,TGTGCCAGCAGCTTAGGGTTGGGGGGGCAAGGAGAGACCCAGTACTTC
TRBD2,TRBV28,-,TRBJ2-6,CASSSPGGEGSGANVLTF,TGTGCCAGCAGTTCCCCGGGGGGGGAGGGCTCTGGGGCCAACGTCCTGACTTTC
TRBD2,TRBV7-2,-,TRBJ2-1,CASSLTSGNSYNEQFF,TGTGCCAGCAGCTTGACTAGCGGAAACTCTTACAATGAGCAGTTCTTC
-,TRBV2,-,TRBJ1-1,CASSTDRFTEAFF,TGTGCCAGCAGTACAGACAGGTTCACTGAAGCTTTCTTT
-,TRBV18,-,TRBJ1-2,CASSPDKANYGYTF,TGTGCCAGCTCACCGGACAAGGCTAACTATGGCTACACCTTC
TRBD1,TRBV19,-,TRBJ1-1,CASSMYRGSGMNTEAFF,TGTGCCAGTAGTATGTACAGGGGGAGTGGGATGAACACTGAAGCTTTCTTT
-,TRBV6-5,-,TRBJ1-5,CASSYDSSNQPQHF,TGTGCCAGCAGTTACGACAGTAGCAATCAGCCCCAGCATTTT
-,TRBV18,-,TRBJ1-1,CASSPKGGTEAFF,TGTGCCAGCTCACCTAAGGGAGGCACTGAAGCTTTCTTT
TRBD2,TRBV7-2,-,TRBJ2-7,CASRIPSGSFEQYF,TGTGCCAGCAGAATACCTAGCGGGAGTTTCGAGCAGTACTTC